This TCR beta chain was sequenced during a study of blood T cells in healthy people across ages. The use of a sample-barcoded 5' primer and a J-beta primer mix characterized a second PCR of roughly 7 to 12 cycles. Every single cDNA molecule received a tag from a template-switch adaptor with 12 random nucleotides. Via MiXCR, TCRdb re-called the 5' RACE reads, giving one row per CDR3 protein. The sample includes about 670,000 distinct CDR3 sequences, around 38% of them seen just once. CDR1 and CDR2 from the germline V gene are LGHNA and YSLEER. The J segment lost 3 bases and the V segment lost 3 bases, leaving 6 bases of the junction unmatched. The CDR3 spans 15 residues.

The sequenced sample consisted of blood. The J gene is TRBJ2-3, the V gene TRBV4-3; 7 positions agree with TRBD1. This TCR came from a man older than 75 in good health. The CDR3, as DNA: TGCGCCAGCAGCCAGACAGGGCTGGGGACAGATACGCAGTATTTT. It is translated as CASSQTGLGTDTQYF.